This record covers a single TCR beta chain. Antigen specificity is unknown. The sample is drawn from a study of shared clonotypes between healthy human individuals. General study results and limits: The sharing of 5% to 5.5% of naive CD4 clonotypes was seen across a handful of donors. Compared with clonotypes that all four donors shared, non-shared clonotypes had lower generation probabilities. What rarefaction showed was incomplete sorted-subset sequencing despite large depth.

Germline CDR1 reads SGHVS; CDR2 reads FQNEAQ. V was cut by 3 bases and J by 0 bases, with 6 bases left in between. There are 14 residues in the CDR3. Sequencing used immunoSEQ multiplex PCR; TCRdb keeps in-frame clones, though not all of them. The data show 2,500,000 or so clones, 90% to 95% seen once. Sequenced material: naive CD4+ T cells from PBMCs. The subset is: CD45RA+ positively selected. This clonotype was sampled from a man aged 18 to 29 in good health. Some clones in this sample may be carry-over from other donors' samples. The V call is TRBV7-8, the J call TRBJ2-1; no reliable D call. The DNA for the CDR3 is TGTGCCAGCAGCTTTTTCGGCTCCTACAATGAGCAGTTCTTC. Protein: CASSFFGSYNEQFF.